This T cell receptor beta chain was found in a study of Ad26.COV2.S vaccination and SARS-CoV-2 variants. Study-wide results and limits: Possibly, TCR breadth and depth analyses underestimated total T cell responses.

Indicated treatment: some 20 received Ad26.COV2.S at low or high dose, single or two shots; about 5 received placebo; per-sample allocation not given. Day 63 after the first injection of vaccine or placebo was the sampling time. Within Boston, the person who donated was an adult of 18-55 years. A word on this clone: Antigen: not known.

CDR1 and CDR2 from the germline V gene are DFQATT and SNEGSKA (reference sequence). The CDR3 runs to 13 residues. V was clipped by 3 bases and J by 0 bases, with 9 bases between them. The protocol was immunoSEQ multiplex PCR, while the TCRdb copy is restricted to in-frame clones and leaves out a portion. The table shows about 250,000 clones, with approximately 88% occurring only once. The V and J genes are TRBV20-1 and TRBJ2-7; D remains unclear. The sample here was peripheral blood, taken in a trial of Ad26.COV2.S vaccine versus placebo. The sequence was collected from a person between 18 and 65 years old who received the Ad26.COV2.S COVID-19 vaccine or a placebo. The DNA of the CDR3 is TGCAGTGCTAGTACCGGTCGCTCCTACGAGCAGTACTTC. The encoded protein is CSASTGRSYEQYF.